This passage covers 23 T cell receptor beta chains from one sample sequenced in a study of cytomegalovirus exposure and HLA in healthy donors. The PCR made use of 60 Vbeta and 13 Jbeta primers. TCRdb's table, derived via immunoSEQ multiplex PCR, lists solely in-frame clones and lacks some. The table includes about 140,000 clones, just under 80% detected once. The sequencing sample was made of PBMCs. The receptors derive from a man aged 30 to 39 in good health and CMV-seronegative.

This clone was seen a few times. V and J are TRBV2 and TRBJ1-4; 10 bases agree with TRBD1. V gave up 7 bases and J gave up 5 bases; unmatched junction bases: 10. Looked up from germline, CDR1 is SNHLY and CDR2 is FYNNEI. The CDR3 runs 16 residues. For the CDR3, the DNA is TGTGCCAGCAACCCGTTCCCGGGACAGGGGAATGAAAAACTGTTTTTT. It yields the protein CASNPFPGQGNEKLFF.

V usage is TRBV29-1 and J usage is TRBJ1-2; 7 nucleotides match TRBD1. CDR1 is SQVTM and CDR2 is ANQGSEA in the germline V gene. Germline trimming cut 6 bases from V and 4 bases from J; bases unmatched to any gene: 14. This CDR3 has 15 amino acids. CDR3 protein: CSVPKQGTPAYGYTF. CDR3 DNA sequence: TGCAGCGTCCCCAAACAGGGGACCCCAGCCTATGGCTACACCTTC.

The chain combines TRBV12-5 with TRBJ2-3, with 8 nucleotides matching TRBD2. Germline CDR1 reads LGHNT; CDR2 reads FRNRAP. This CDR3 region has 13 residues. The trim removed 5 bases at V and 8 bases at J, leaving 6 bases unmatched. The CDR3 protein is CASGTGTSGTQYF. For the CDR3, the DNA is TGTGCTAGTGGTACCGGGACTAGTGGTACGCAGTATTTT.

The chain carries TRBV19 and TRBJ1-5; D uncertain. The V end lost 7 bases, the J end lost 5 bases, and 18 bases lay between the germline ends. In germline, CDR1 is LNHDA, CDR2 SQIVND (reference sequence). This CDR3 has 15 residues. This chain's CDR3 is CASKPSRVTHQPQHF. For the CDR3, the DNA is TGTGCCAGTAAACCCTCGAGGGTGACGCATCAGCCCCAGCATTTT.

The rearrangement joins TRBV5-4 to TRBJ2-2, with 9 nucleotides matching TRBD1. CDR1 and CDR2 (germline): SGHNT, YYREEE (reference sequence). V shed 3 bases, J shed 4 bases, and the junction held 4 bases outside the gene matches. The CDR3 loop spans 15 amino acids. CDR3 loop: CASSSGQGRTGELFF. CDR3 in DNA: TGTGCCAGCAGCTCAGGACAGGGGCGCACCGGGGAGCTGTTTTTT.

The rearrangement joins TRBV21-1 to TRBJ2-7; the table calls TRBD2, which could not be checked here. TRBV21-1 is a documented pseudogene. The CDR3 has 14 amino acids. The CDR3 DNA follows: TGTGCCAGCAGGATACTTAGCGGGAGTTTCCCCTTGTACTTC. Protein: CASRILSGSFPLYF.

The chain is built from TRBV5-1 and TRBJ2-1, with a tentative D call TRBD2 (5 bases). CDR1 and CDR2 from the germline V gene are SGHRS and YFSETQ. The CDR3 loop spans 13 amino acids. Trimming pared 1 base from V and 8 bases from J, leaving 10 bases between. The CDR3 here is CASSLTHGDEQFF. As DNA, the CDR3 is TGCGCCAGCAGCTTGACTCACGGGGATGAGCAGTTCTTC. The variable domain in full, completed from reference TRBV5-1 and TRBJ2-1, reads KAGVTQTPRYLIKTRGQQVTLSCSPISGHRSVSWYQQTPGQGLQFLFEYFSETQRNKGNFPGRFSGRQFSNSRSEMNVSTLELGDSALYLCASSLTHGDEQFFGPGTRLTVL.

The CDR3 loop reads CASSDTPEGTEAFF. In DNA, the CDR3 is TGTGCCAGCAGTGACACACCCGAAGGCACTGAAGCTTTCTTT. The V call is TRBV28, the J call TRBJ1-1; D not certain. The germline V gene encodes CDR1 MDHEN and CDR2 SYDVKM. The CDR3 length is 14 residues. Between the trimmed V and J ends, which lost 5 bases and 4 bases, there was a span of 14 bases.

The chain combines TRBV5-1 with TRBJ2-5, with no clear D. V shed 0 bases and J shed 2 bases, with 8 bases lying between them. The CDR3 loop spans 14 amino acids. Germline CDR1 reads SGHRS; CDR2 reads YFSETQ. The CDR3 protein is CASSLVADQETQYF. The CDR3 DNA follows: TGCGCCAGCAGCTTGGTGGCAGATCAAGAGACCCAGTACTTC. The complete variable domain, with remaining parts taken from reference TRBV5-1 and TRBJ2-5, reads KAGVTQTPRYLIKTRGQQVTLSCSPISGHRSVSWYQQTPGQGLQFLFEYFSETQRNKGNFPGRFSGRQFSNSRSEMNVSTLELGDSALYLCASSLVADQETQYFGPGTRLLVL.

This chain links TRBV27 with TRBJ1-1; possibly TRBD1 for D (6 bases). Germline CDR1 and CDR2: MNHEY and SMNVEV (reference sequence). The germline V and J ends were trimmed by 11 bases and 0 bases, with 13 bases remaining between them. This CDR3 is built from 13 residues. CDR3 protein: CACQGPMNTEAFF. CDR3 nucleotides: TGTGCCTGTCAGGGGCCGATGAACACTGAAGCTTTCTTT.

V gene TRBV15 combines with J gene TRBJ2-3; 8 nucleotides line up with TRBD2. Germline trimming cut 3 bases from V and 2 bases from J; bases unmatched to any gene: 13. The CDR3 spans 18 residues. Germline assignment: CDR1 LNHNV and CDR2 YYDKDF (reference sequence). CDR3 sequence: CATSRDRGGHTSTDTQYF. CDR3 DNA sequence: TGTGCCACCAGCAGGGATCGGGGGGGGCACACTTCCACAGATACGCAGTATTTT.

The chain links TRBV10-3 to TRBJ2-7, with a weak D call TRBD1 (5 bases). This CDR3 spans 15 amino acids. The germline V gene has CDR1 ENHRY and CDR2 SYGVKD. The V end was cut by 3 bases, the J end by 5 bases, with 17 bases between. CDR3 sequence: CAISESSQGIHEQYF. The CDR3 region has the DNA TGTGCCATCAGTGAATCCTCCCAGGGCATCCACGAGCAGTACTTC.

The DNA for the CDR3 is TGTGCCAGCAGCTTATACCACGAGCAGTACTTC. It yields the protein CASSLYHEQYF. The gene calls are TRBV7-9 and TRBJ2-5; D not resolved. The last part of the DNA fits TRBJ2-7 better; the J call may be wrong. This CDR3 contains 11 residues. Germline lookup yields CDR1 SEHNR and CDR2 FQNEAQ (reference sequence).

As to this clone: A far bigger clonotype differs at one base, so this is likely a read error. The chain carries TRBV5-4 and TRBJ1-6, with D unresolved. In germline, CDR1 is SGHNT, CDR2 YYREEE (reference sequence). The CDR3 runs to 14 residues. CDR3: CASSQNLLNSPLNF. The CDR3 nucleotides are TGTGCCAGCAGCCAGAATCTTTTGAATTCACCCCTCAACTTT.

The chain links TRBV27 to TRBJ1-2, with a weak D call TRBD1 (6 bases). V was cut by 2 bases and J by 8 bases, with 12 bases left in between. This CDR3 region has 13 residues. Germline CDR1 reads MNHEY; CDR2 reads SMNVEV (reference sequence). In DNA form, the CDR3 reads TGTGCCAGCAGTTTACAGGGGATTAGCGGCTACACCTTC. Encoded protein: CASSLQGISGYTF.

This chain uses TRBV29-1 with TRBJ1-2, with no clear D. The CDR3 length is 11 residues. The V gene lost 4 bases and the J gene lost 1 base, with 4 bases spanning the gap. Germline V gene data show CDR1 as SQVTM and CDR2 as ANQGSEA. DNA for the CDR3: TGCAGCGTTGCAGTTAACTATGGCTACACCTTC. This gives the protein CSVAVNYGYTF. The full variable domain, rest sourced from reference TRBV29-1 and TRBJ1-2, is SAVISQKPSRDICQRGTSLTIQCQVDSQVTMMFWYRQQPGQSLTLIATANQGSEATYESGFVIDKFPISRPNLTFSTLTVSNMSPEDSSIYLCSVAVNYGYTFGSGTRLTVV.

This chain uses TRBV7-2 with TRBJ2-7; 12 nucleotides align to TRBD1. J lost 6 bases, V lost 1 base, and 4 bases had no gene match. This CDR3 comprises 15 residues. Germline V CDR1 and CDR2: SGHTA, FQGNSA. Here the CDR3 reads CASSLVGQGAGEQYF. CDR3 coding DNA: TGTGCCAGCAGCTTAGTGGGACAGGGGGCCGGCGAGCAGTACTTC.

V is TRBV4-2 and J is TRBJ2-3, with a possible D match to TRBD2 (5 bases). The CDR3 is made up of 15 amino acids. Trimming took off 6 bases at V and 3 bases at J, with 16 bases between the two ends. Germline CDR1 LGHNA, CDR2 YNFKEQ. The CDR3 coding sequence is TGTGCCAGCAGTCAGGACTCTCTTTGGACAGATACGCAGTATTTT. Residues: CASSQDSLWTDTQYF.

This chain uses TRBV9 with TRBJ2-2; 12 bases align to TRBD1. V dropped 2 bases and J dropped 6; count of bases not matched to a gene: 5. The CDR3 sequence is 16 residues long. CDR1 and CDR2 (germline): SGDLS, YYNGEE. CDR3 DNA: TGTGCCAGCAGCGTGGGACAGGGGGCGTTGGCCGGGGAGCTGTTTTTT. Translation: CASSVGQGALAGELFF.

A few counts support this clone. The V and J genes are TRBV6-4 and TRBJ2-3; 7 bases match TRBD2. The CDR3 consists of 15 residues. Trimming removed 0 bases from V and 3 bases from J; junction bases left unmatched: 3. Germline V lookup: CDR1 MRHNA, CDR2 SNTAGT. As DNA, the CDR3 is TGTGCCAGCAGTGACTCGGGGGGGTTGACAGATACGCAGTATTTT. As protein: CASSDSGGLTDTQYF.

The CDR3 loop is CASNRGTEAFF. CDR3 in DNA: TGTGCCAGCAACAGGGGCACTGAAGCTTTCTTT. V is TRBV6-1 and J is TRBJ1-1, with 7 bases fitting TRBD1. Looked up from germline, CDR1 is MNHNS and CDR2 is SASEGT. The CDR3 sequence is 11 residues long. With 7 bases clipped from V and 4 bases from J, the junction kept 0 bases outside the gene matches.

The gene calls are TRBV2 and TRBJ2-7; TRBD1 is a possible D gene (6 bases). The CDR3 has 14 residues. Between the trimmed V and J ends, which lost 6 bases and 1 base, there was a span of 13 bases. Germline CDR1 is SNHLY and CDR2 is FYNNEI. This chain's CDR3 is CASRQQGISYEQYF. CDR3 DNA sequence: TGTGCCAGCAGGCAACAGGGAATTTCCTACGAGCAGTACTTC.

J is TRBJ2-2 and V is TRBV19, with 10 bases that match TRBD1. V shed 4 bases and J 6 bases; nucleotides not matched to a gene: 5. Germline V gives CDR1 LNHDA, CDR2 SQIVND (reference sequence). The CDR3 contains 15 residues. CDR3 DNA sequence: TGTGCCAGTAGTACGGGACAGGGGCTTCCCGGGGAGCTGTTTTTT. It specifies CASSTGQGLPGELFF.